Listed here are 3 T cell receptor beta chains from one sample, sequenced in a study of cytomegalovirus exposure and HLA in healthy donors. PCR primers comprised 60 Vbeta and 13 Jbeta primers. Generated by immunoSEQ multiplex PCR, the TCRdb table keeps only in-frame clones and is missing some. The repertoire holds around 150,000 clones, 75% to 85% seen once, with 1.1% to 1.5% in the top ten. Sequencing input: PBMCs. The receptor source for this set is a woman between 40 and 55 years old in good health and CMV-seronegative.

This chain links TRBV28 with TRBJ1-6; perhaps TRBD1 as D (5 bases). CDR3 size: 14 residues. In germline, CDR1 is MDHEN, CDR2 SYDVKM. V shed 3 bases and J shed 9 bases, with 12 bases lying between them. CDR3 DNA: TGTGCCAGCAGTTTGCGGGGGTATGGTTCACCCCTCCACTTT. Translated, it gives CASSLRGYGSPLHF.

V gene TRBV7-9 combines with J gene TRBJ2-7; D possibly corresponds to TRBD1 (5 bases). Looked up from germline, CDR1 is SEHNR and CDR2 is FQNEAQ (reference sequence). V was cut by 1 base and J by 4 bases, with 14 bases left in between. The CDR3 is 15 amino acids. CDR3 nucleotides: TGTGCCAGCAGCTTAGTAGGCACGCAGGGTTACGAGCAGTACTTC. Protein product: CASSLVGTQGYEQYF.

This clone was seen only a few times. The rearrangement links TRBV9 to TRBJ2-1, with TRBD1 as a possible D gene (6 bases). The CDR3 is 15 residues long. V gave up 0 bases and J gave up 8 bases, with 15 bases separating them. Germline V CDR1 and CDR2: SGDLS, YYNGEE. CDR3 bases: TGTGCCAGCAGCGTAGCTATCCAGGGGCGGCATGAGCAGTTCTTC. Encoded protein: CASSVAIQGRHEQFF.